These T cell receptor beta chains were read from a single sample in a study of chemoradiotherapy in HPV16-positive cancers. Profiling relied on immunoSEQ multiplex PCR, and the TCRdb table lists in-frame clones only, not all of them. The sample has several thousand clones, around four fifths seen once. Collection took place from a patient who underwent chemoradiotherapy. The receptors originated from a human donor with HPV-associated anogenital cancer. CDR3s include the opening cysteine and the closing phenylalanine or tryptophan. The D gene is left open where the match is weak. Only some rows state a clone size, as once, few, many or a class for expanded clones.

d_gene	j_gene	v_gene	abundance	CDR3aa	CDR3nt
TRBD2	TRBJ2-7	TRBV6-1	-	CASSERTSGGSSYEQYF	TGTGCCAGCAGTGAACGGACTAGCGGGGGGAGCTCCTACGAGCAGTACTTC
-	TRBJ2-6	TRBV11-2	-	CASSSLGEPGANVLTF	TGTGCCAGCAGCTCGTTAGGGGAACCTGGGGCCAACGTCCTGACTTTC
-	TRBJ2-2	TRBV7-2	-	CASSSNSGAGELFF	TGTGCCAGCAGCTCCAATAGTGGGGCCGGGGAGCTGTTTTTT
-	TRBJ2-7	TRBV6-1	-	CASSGGQGSYEQYF	TGTGCCAGCAGTGGTGGGCAGGGGTCCTACGAGCAGTACTTC
-	TRBJ1-4	TRBV19	-	CASSIYPGTTNEKLFF	TGTGCCAGTAGTATTTATCCGGGTACAACTAATGAAAAACTGTTTTTT
-	TRBJ2-5	TRBV5-1	-	CASSFSSETQYF	TGCGCCAGCAGCTTCTCCTCAGAGACCCAGTACTTC
-	TRBJ2-7	TRBV29-1	-	CSVSVAYEQYF	TGCAGCGTAAGTGTAGCGTACGAGCAGTACTTC
TRBD1	TRBJ1-5	TRBV6-1	-	CASTRGQGAQPQHF	TGTGCCAGCACTAGGGGACAGGGGGCTCAGCCCCAGCATTTT
-	TRBJ2-6	TRBV7-2	-	CASSLAIRAGANVLTF	TGTGCCAGCAGCTTAGCGATCAGGGCTGGGGCCAACGTCCTGACTTTC
-	TRBJ1-1	TRBV6-1	-	CASGRGTEAFF	TGTGCCAGCGGGCGGGGCACTGAAGCTTTCTTT
-	TRBJ1-5	TRBV10-1	few	CASSPGRSQPQHF	TGCGCCAGCAGCCCCGGACGGAGTCAGCCCCAGCATTTT
-	TRBJ1-2	TRBV9	-	CASSPDRNYGYTF	TGTGCCAGCAGCCCGGACCGTAACTATGGCTACACCTTC
-	TRBJ1-1	TRBV6-1	few	CASRIDESGTEAFF	TGTGCCAGCAGAATAGATGAGTCCGGCACTGAAGCTTTCTTT
-	TRBJ2-7	TRBV14	-	CASSQEAGIGEQYF	TGTGCCAGCAGCCAAGAGGCAGGGATTGGCGAGCAGTACTTC
-	TRBJ1-5	TRBV28	-	CASNGDSNQPQHF	TGTGCCAGCAACGGGGATAGCAATCAGCCCCAGCATTTT
TRBD2	TRBJ2-3	TRBV4-2	-	CASSQSTSVWTDTQYF	TGTGCCAGCAGCCAGTCGACTAGCGTCTGGACAGATACGCAGTATTTT
-	TRBJ2-4	TRBV5-1	-	CASRQDGKNIQYF	TGCGCCAGCCGTCAGGACGGAAAAAACATTCAGTACTTC
-	TRBJ1-2	TRBV2	-	CASVEDEANYGYTF	TGTGCCAGCGTCGAGGACGAAGCTAACTATGGCTACACCTTC
-	TRBJ1-5	TRBV2	-	CASNQGIGTQHF	TGTGCCAGCAACCAGGGAATTGGAACCCAGCATTTT
TRBD1	TRBJ1-1	TRBV6-1	-	CASNRQGKRVTEAFF	TGTGCCAGCAACCGACAGGGGAAGAGGGTGACTGAAGCTTTCTTT
-	TRBJ2-6	TRBV5-1	-	CASTNDRISGANVLTF	TGCGCCAGCACCAATGACAGAATTTCTGGGGCCAACGTCCTGACTTTC
-	TRBJ1-1	TRBV14	-	CASSQELNTEAFF	TGTGCCAGCAGCCAGGAGTTGAACACTGAAGCTTTCTTT
-	TRBJ2-1	TRBV27	-	CASRTLSYNEQFF	TGTGCCAGCAGGACCTTAAGCTACAATGAGCAGTTCTTC
TRBD1	TRBJ1-2	TRBV27	-	CASKLGWDRDGYTF	TGTGCCAGCAAGTTGGGGTGGGACAGGGATGGCTACACCTTC
TRBD1	TRBJ1-1	TRBV10-2	-	CASRDRGRAFF	TGCGCCAGCAGGGACAGGGGGCGAGCTTTCTTT
-	TRBJ2-7	TRBV6-5	-	CASSSGTGLVGYEQYF	TGTGCCAGCAGTTCGGGCACAGGGCTTGTAGGCTACGAGCAGTACTTC
TRBD1	TRBJ1-2	TRBV28	-	CASSLGGQLYGYTF	TGTGCCAGCAGTTTAGGGGGACAGCTCTATGGCTACACCTTC
-	TRBJ1-4	TRBV6-6	-	CASNPGTGDEKLFF	TGTGCCAGCAACCCAGGGACGGGGGATGAAAAACTGTTTTTT
-	TRBJ1-1	TRBV5-1	-	CASSSKPMGGRGVGTEAFF	TGCGCCAGCAGCTCCAAGCCTATGGGGGGGCGCGGGGTCGGCACTGAAGCTTTCTTT
-	TRBJ1-6	TRBV10-3	few	CAISESSRTWNSPLHF	TGTGCCATCAGTGAGTCGTCCAGGACGTGGAATTCACCCCTCCACTTT
TRBD1	TRBJ2-7	TRBV27	-	CASSLGRGLIKYEQYF	TGTGCCAGCAGTTTAGGCAGGGGGTTAATAAAATACGAGCAGTACTTC
-	TRBJ1-1	TRBV28	-	CASSFRYTEAFF	TGTGCCAGCAGTTTCCGATACACTGAAGCTTTCTTT
-	TRBJ2-5	TRBV5-6	-	CASSLISGGLETQYF	TGTGCCAGCAGCTTAATCTCTGGGGGATTGGAGACCCAGTACTTC
-	TRBJ1-6	TRBV9	-	CASSGQAGNNSPLHF	TGTGCCAGCAGCGGGCAGGCGGGGAATAATTCACCCCTCCACTTT